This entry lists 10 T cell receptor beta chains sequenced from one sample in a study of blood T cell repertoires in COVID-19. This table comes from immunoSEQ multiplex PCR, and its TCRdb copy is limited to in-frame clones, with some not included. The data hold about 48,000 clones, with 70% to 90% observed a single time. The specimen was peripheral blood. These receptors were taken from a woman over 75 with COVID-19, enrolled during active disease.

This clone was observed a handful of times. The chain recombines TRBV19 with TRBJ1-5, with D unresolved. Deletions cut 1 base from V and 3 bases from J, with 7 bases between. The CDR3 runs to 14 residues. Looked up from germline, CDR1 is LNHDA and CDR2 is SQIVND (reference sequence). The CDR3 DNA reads TGTGCCAGTAGTATAGGCGGGTTCAATCAGCCCCAGCATTTT. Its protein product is CASSIGGFNQPQHF.

For the CDR3, the DNA is TGTGCCAGCATCCGTGCAGGAGGGGAGTGGCAGCCCCAGCATTTT. Its translation: CASIRAGGEWQPQHF. The genes are TRBV6-5 and TRBJ1-5, with D maybe TRBD1 (5 bases). The germline CDR1 and CDR2 sequences are MNHEY and SVGAGI. V dropped 7 bases and J dropped 7 bases, with 20 bases sitting between them. The CDR3 spans 15 residues.

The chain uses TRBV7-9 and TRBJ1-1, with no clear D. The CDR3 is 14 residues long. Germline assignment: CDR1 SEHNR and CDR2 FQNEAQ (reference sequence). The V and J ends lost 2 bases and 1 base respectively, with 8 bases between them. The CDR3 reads CASSLFPQNTEAFF. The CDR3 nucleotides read TGTGCCAGCAGCTTATTTCCCCAGAACACTGAAGCTTTCTTT.

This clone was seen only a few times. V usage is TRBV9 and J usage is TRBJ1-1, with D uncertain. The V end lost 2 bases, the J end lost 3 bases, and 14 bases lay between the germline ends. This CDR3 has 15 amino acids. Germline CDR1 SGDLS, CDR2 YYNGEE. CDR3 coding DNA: TGTGCCAGCAGCGTCGGGAGCCAGCGGGACACTGAAGCTTTCTTT. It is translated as CASSVGSQRDTEAFF.

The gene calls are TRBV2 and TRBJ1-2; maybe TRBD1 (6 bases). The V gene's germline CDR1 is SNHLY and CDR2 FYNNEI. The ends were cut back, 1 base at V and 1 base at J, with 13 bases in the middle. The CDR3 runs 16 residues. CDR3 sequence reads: CASSEGNREYNYGYTF. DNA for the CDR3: TGTGCCAGCAGTGAAGGTAACAGGGAATATAACTATGGCTACACCTTC.

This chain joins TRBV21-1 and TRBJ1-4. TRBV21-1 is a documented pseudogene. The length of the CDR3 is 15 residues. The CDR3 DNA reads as TGTGCCAGCAGCAGAGTCCGAACAACTAATGAAAAACTGTTTTTT. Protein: CASSRVRTTNEKLFF.

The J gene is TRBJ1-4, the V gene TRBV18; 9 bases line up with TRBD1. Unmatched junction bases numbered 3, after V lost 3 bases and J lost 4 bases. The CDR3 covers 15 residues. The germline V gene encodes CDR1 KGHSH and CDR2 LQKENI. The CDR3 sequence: CASSPPGQGNEKLFF. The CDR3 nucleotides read TGTGCCAGCTCACCCCCGGGACAGGGTAATGAAAAACTGTTTTTT.

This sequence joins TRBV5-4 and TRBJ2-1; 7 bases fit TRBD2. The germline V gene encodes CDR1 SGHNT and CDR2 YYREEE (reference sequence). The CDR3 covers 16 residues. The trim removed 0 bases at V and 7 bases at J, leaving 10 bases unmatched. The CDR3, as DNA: TGTGCCAGCAGCTTGGGAGACGGGGGAGGGAGGAATGAGCAGTTCTTC. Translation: CASSLGDGGGRNEQFF.

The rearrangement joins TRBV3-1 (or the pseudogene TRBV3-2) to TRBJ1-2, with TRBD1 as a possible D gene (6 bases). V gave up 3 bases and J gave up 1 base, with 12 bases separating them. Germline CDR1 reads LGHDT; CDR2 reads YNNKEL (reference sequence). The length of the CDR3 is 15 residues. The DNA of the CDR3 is TGTGCCAGCAGCCAGGTCTTGGACAGTAACTATGGCTACACCTTC. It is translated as CASSQVLDSNYGYTF.

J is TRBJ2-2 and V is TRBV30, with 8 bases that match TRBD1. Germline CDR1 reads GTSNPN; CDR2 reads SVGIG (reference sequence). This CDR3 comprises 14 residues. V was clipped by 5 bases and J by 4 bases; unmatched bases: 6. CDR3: CAWGGQGSTGELFF. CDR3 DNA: TGTGCCTGGGGAGGACAGGGCAGCACCGGGGAGCTGTTTTTT.